Listed below are T cell receptor beta chains from one sample, sequenced in a study of blood T cell repertoires in COVID-19. Sequenced by immunoSEQ multiplex PCR; TCRdb stores in-frame clones only, minus some. Of roughly 250,000 clones listed, over 75% are singletons. Material: PBMCs or T cells enriched from blood (not recorded which). All receptors derive from a woman aged 45 to 65 who had recovered from COVID-19. The CDR3 runs from the conserved cysteine through the conserved F or W. The D gene is left open where the match is weak. Clone size appears in some rows only: once, few, many, or a class for an expanded clone.

clone size: -
V gene: TRBV28
D gene: TRBD1
J gene: TRBJ2-7
CDR3 DNA: TGTGCCAGCACCCTGACAGGGGGACGATATGAGCAGTACTTC
CDR3 protein: CASTLTGGRYEQYF

clone size: -
V gene: TRBV7-9
D gene: -
J gene: TRBJ1-1
CDR3 DNA: TGTGCCAGCAGCTTAGATTTTGGGGGCTCGGAAGCTTTCTTT
CDR3 protein: CASSLDFGGSEAFF

clone size: -
V gene: TRBV7-8
D gene: TRBD2
J gene: TRBJ2-7
CDR3 DNA: TGTGCCAGCAGCTTAGCCGGACTAGCGGACTCCTACGAGCAGTACTTC
CDR3 protein: CASSLAGLADSYEQYF

clone size: -
V gene: TRBV29-1
D gene: TRBD2
J gene: TRBJ2-1
CDR3 DNA: TGCAGCGTTGTTACTACTAGCGGGAGGGATAATGAGCAGTTCTTC
CDR3 protein: CSVVTTSGRDNEQFF

clone size: -
V gene: TRBV3-1/TRBV3-2
D gene: -
J gene: TRBJ2-5
CDR3 DNA: TGTGCCAGCAGCCAAGCCGGGATTGAGACCCAGTACTTC
CDR3 protein: CASSQAGIETQYF

clone size: -
V gene: TRBV25-1
D gene: TRBD1
J gene: TRBJ1-5
CDR3 DNA: TGTGCCAGCAGTGGACGACAGGGGAACAATCAGCCCCAGCATTTT
CDR3 protein: CASSGRQGNNQPQHF

clone size: -
V gene: TRBV24-1
D gene: TRBD1
J gene: TRBJ1-6
CDR3 DNA: TGTGCCACCAGTGACCCGGGACAGAGGCATCGACCCCTCCACTTT
CDR3 protein: CATSDPGQRHRPLHF

clone size: -
V gene: TRBV21-1
D gene: -
J gene: TRBJ2-1
CDR3 DNA: TGTGCCAGCAGCAAAGGGATCCTAGCGGGAGGGGGCTACAATGAGCAGTTCTTC
CDR3 protein: CASSKGILAGGGYNEQFF

clone size: -
V gene: TRBV7-9
D gene: -
J gene: TRBJ2-1
CDR3 DNA: TGTGCCAGCAGCTTCCCATCCTACAATGAGCAGTTCTTC
CDR3 protein: CASSFPSYNEQFF

clone size: -
V gene: TRBV30
D gene: -
J gene: TRBJ1-6
CDR3 DNA: TGTGCCTGGAGTGTACGCGGAGAAGGATCACCCCTCCACTTT
CDR3 protein: CAWSVRGEGSPLHF

clone size: -
V gene: TRBV28
D gene: -
J gene: TRBJ1-2
CDR3 DNA: TGTGCCAGCAGTCCTCCCGCTAGTTTCTATGGCTACACCTTC
CDR3 protein: CASSPPASFYGYTF

clone size: -
V gene: TRBV3-1/TRBV3-2
D gene: TRBD1
J gene: TRBJ1-2
CDR3 DNA: TGTGCCAGCAGCCAGGGGACAGGGGGCTTCTATGGCTACACCTTC
CDR3 protein: CASSQGTGGFYGYTF

clone size: -
V gene: TRBV5-1
D gene: TRBD1
J gene: TRBJ2-5
CDR3 DNA: TGCGCCAGCAGCTTACAGGGACAGCAAGAGACCCAGTACTTC
CDR3 protein: CASSLQGQQETQYF

clone size: -
V gene: TRBV18
D gene: TRBD2
J gene: TRBJ2-2
CDR3 DNA: TGTGCCAGCTCACCGGGACTAGCGGGAGTATCCGGGGAGCTGTTTTTT
CDR3 protein: CASSPGLAGVSGELFF

clone size: -
V gene: TRBV5-4
D gene: -
J gene: TRBJ2-3
CDR3 DNA: TGTGCCAGCAGCCTGTCAGTTTCTTCTAGCACAGATACGCAGTATTTT
CDR3 protein: CASSLSVSSSTDTQYF

clone size: once
V gene: TRBV27
D gene: TRBD1
J gene: TRBJ2-7
CDR3 DNA: TGTGCCAGCAGTTTATTAGGGCAGACAGGGATCGAGCAGTACTTC
CDR3 protein: CASSLLGQTGIEQYF

clone size: few
V gene: TRBV11-2
D gene: TRBD2
J gene: TRBJ2-3
CDR3 DNA: TGTGCCAGCAGCTTAGTGGTAGCGGGACGCACAGATACGCAGTATTTT
CDR3 protein: CASSLVVAGRTDTQYF

clone size: -
V gene: TRBV7-9
D gene: -
J gene: TRBJ2-2
CDR3 DNA: TGTGCCAGCAGCCCCGGACGGGACTGGGCGAGCACCGGGGAGCTGTTTTTT
CDR3 protein: CASSPGRDWASTGELFF

clone size: -
V gene: TRBV29-1
D gene: TRBD1
J gene: TRBJ2-7
CDR3 DNA: TGCAGCGTTTCGACAGGGGGCGAGGTGCAGTACTTC
CDR3 protein: CSVSTGGEVQYF

clone size: -
V gene: TRBV6-1
D gene: TRBD2
J gene: TRBJ2-1
CDR3 DNA: TGTGCCAGCAGTGAAACTAGCGGGAGCCACAATGAGCAGTTCTTC
CDR3 protein: CASSETSGSHNEQFF

clone size: -
V gene: TRBV9
D gene: -
J gene: TRBJ2-2
CDR3 DNA: TGTGCCAGCAGCGTAGAAAGGACAGCCCGCGCGAACACCGGGGAGCTGTTTTTT
CDR3 protein: CASSVERTARANTGELFF

clone size: once
V gene: TRBV9
D gene: TRBD1
J gene: TRBJ1-2
CDR3 DNA: TGTGCCAGCAGCGCCACGACAGGGAATTCTGGCTACACCTTC
CDR3 protein: CASSATTGNSGYTF

clone size: -
V gene: TRBV7-9
D gene: TRBD1
J gene: TRBJ1-5
CDR3 DNA: TGTGCCAGCAGCTTAGCGGGGACAGAAAGCAATCAGCCCCAGCATTTT
CDR3 protein: CASSLAGTESNQPQHF

clone size: -
V gene: TRBV7-2
D gene: TRBD2
J gene: TRBJ2-1
CDR3 DNA: TGTGCCAGCAGCCAGATAGCGGGAGGAGCCTACAATGAGCAGTTCTTC
CDR3 protein: CASSQIAGGAYNEQFF

clone size: -
V gene: TRBV5-1
D gene: -
J gene: TRBJ2-7
CDR3 DNA: TGCGCCAGCAGCTTTGCAGGGTCTACCTACGAGCAGTACTTC
CDR3 protein: CASSFAGSTYEQYF

clone size: -
V gene: TRBV10-3
D gene: -
J gene: TRBJ2-6
CDR3 DNA: TGTGCCATCGGGGGCGGTGCGAACTCTGGGGCCAACGTCCTGACTTTC
CDR3 protein: CAIGGGANSGANVLTF

clone size: once
V gene: TRBV27
D gene: TRBD2
J gene: TRBJ2-1
CDR3 DNA: TGTGCCAGCAGTTTGAGCCGGGAGGGTGTCGATGAGCAGTTCTTC
CDR3 protein: CASSLSREGVDEQFF

clone size: -
V gene: TRBV28
D gene: TRBD2
J gene: TRBJ2-2
CDR3 DNA: TGTGCCAGCAGCGTAGTAGCGGGAGGTTCCGGGGAGCTGTTTTTT
CDR3 protein: CASSVVAGGSGELFF

clone size: -
V gene: TRBV28
D gene: -
J gene: TRBJ1-2
CDR3 DNA: TGTGCCAGCAGTTTACAGGGGATCTATGGCTACACCTTC
CDR3 protein: CASSLQGIYGYTF

clone size: -
V gene: TRBV28
D gene: TRBD2
J gene: TRBJ2-7
CDR3 DNA: TGTGCCAGCAGTTTATTCGGGAGGCAGGGAGAGCAGTACTTC
CDR3 protein: CASSLFGRQGEQYF

clone size: -
V gene: TRBV19
D gene: -
J gene: TRBJ2-7
CDR3 DNA: TGTGCCAGTAGTATACGCGAGTCGAGCTCCTACGAGCAGTACTTC
CDR3 protein: CASSIRESSSYEQYF

clone size: -
V gene: TRBV30
D gene: TRBD1
J gene: TRBJ1-2
CDR3 DNA: TGTGCCTGGAGGGCCGGACAGGTATTTGCCCCGGCGACCTATGGCTACACCTTC
CDR3 protein: CAWRAGQVFAPATYGYTF

clone size: -
V gene: TRBV5-5
D gene: TRBD1
J gene: TRBJ1-1
CDR3 DNA: TGTGCCAGCAGCTTGGGGGACAGGGACACTGAAGCTTTCTTT
CDR3 protein: CASSLGDRDTEAFF

clone size: -
V gene: TRBV7-9
D gene: -
J gene: TRBJ2-7
CDR3 DNA: TGTGCCAGCACTATCTCCGGCGACCTAGGGGCCTACGAGCAGTACTTC
CDR3 protein: CASTISGDLGAYEQYF

clone size: -
V gene: TRBV7-9
D gene: TRBD1
J gene: TRBJ2-1
CDR3 DNA: TGTGCCAGCAGCTTAGATATTGGGACAGCTTACAATGAGCAGTTCTTC
CDR3 protein: CASSLDIGTAYNEQFF

clone size: few
V gene: TRBV5-1
D gene: -
J gene: TRBJ1-2
CDR3 DNA: TGCGCCAGCAGCTTGGACGGACAGACGAACTATGGCTACACCTTC
CDR3 protein: CASSLDGQTNYGYTF

clone size: once
V gene: TRBV6-5
D gene: TRBD1
J gene: TRBJ1-1
CDR3 DNA: TGTGCCAGCAGTCCACGGGCAGGGGGCCGGGGAGCTTTCTTT
CDR3 protein: CASSPRAGGRGAFF

clone size: -
V gene: TRBV7-9
D gene: -
J gene: TRBJ1-4
CDR3 DNA: TGTGCCAGCAGTGACAGGACAACTAATGAAAAACTGTTTTTT
CDR3 protein: CASSDRTTNEKLFF

clone size: -
V gene: TRBV5-1
D gene: -
J gene: TRBJ2-5
CDR3 DNA: TGCGCCAGCAGCGCCCGGGACTTCCCAGGCGGCCAGTACTTC
CDR3 protein: CASSARDFPGGQYF

clone size: once
V gene: TRBV14
D gene: TRBD2
J gene: TRBJ2-1
CDR3 DNA: TGTGCCAGCAGCCCACAGCGGGAATGGGCCTACAATGAGCAGTTCTTC
CDR3 protein: CASSPQREWAYNEQFF

clone size: -
V gene: TRBV25-1
D gene: -
J gene: TRBJ2-2
CDR3 DNA: TGTGCCAGCAGTGATCACCGGGGGTACGGCGGGGAGCTGTTTTTT
CDR3 protein: CASSDHRGYGGELFF

clone size: -
V gene: TRBV4-2
D gene: TRBD2
J gene: TRBJ2-1
CDR3 DNA: TGTGCCAGCAGCCGTCGCCTAGCGGATAGTGGAAATGAGCAGTTCTTC
CDR3 protein: CASSRRLADSGNEQFF

clone size: -
V gene: TRBV7-2
D gene: TRBD1
J gene: TRBJ2-2
CDR3 DNA: TGTGCCAGCAGCCGCCGGGGACAGGGGGCCCAACCTGGCACCGGGGAGCTGTTTTTT
CDR3 protein: CASSRRGQGAQPGTGELFF

clone size: -
V gene: TRBV15
D gene: TRBD1
J gene: TRBJ1-1
CDR3 DNA: TGTGCCACCAGCGCAACCGGGACAGGGGCGACTGAAGCTTTCTTT
CDR3 protein: CATSATGTGATEAFF

clone size: -
V gene: TRBV3-1/TRBV3-2
D gene: -
J gene: TRBJ1-4
CDR3 DNA: TGTGCCAGCAGCCAAAAGGAGGGTTTTAATGAAAAACTGTTTTTT
CDR3 protein: CASSQKEGFNEKLFF